These 24 T cell receptor beta chains originate from one sample sequenced in a study of T cell changes during pregnancy in multiple sclerosis (dated by TCRdb to the late 2010s). The receptor library was made with the immunoSEQ multiplex PCR assay. TCRdb's version of the immuneACCESS table is confined to in-frame rearrangements and falls short of the full clone set. An unresolved V gene accounts for under half of the shortfall where checked; the remainder is of unknown origin. This sample lists over 40,000 clones; 88% were detected once. The biggest ten clones account for roughly 1% of the sample. Source: CD4+ T cells from peripheral blood mononuclear cells, taken in the second trimester of pregnancy. Receptors were obtained from a female donor with multiple sclerosis, enrolled in a pregnancy study.

The chain joins TRBV14 to TRBJ2-1; D perhaps matches TRBD1 (6 bases). Germline CDR1 reads SGHDN; CDR2 reads FVKESK. The CDR3 spans 15 residues. V was pared by 1 base and J by 6 bases, with 13 bases between. CDR3 region: CASSQVGHTFNEQFF. DNA of the CDR3: TGTGCCAGCAGCCAAGTGGGACACACGTTCAATGAGCAGTTCTTC.

The rearrangement joins TRBV6-5 to TRBJ1-5; the D gene is possibly TRBD1 (5 bases). The CDR3 has 14 residues. Trimming removed 5 bases at V and 6 bases at J, with 14 bases between. Germline V gene sequence: CDR1 MNHEY, CDR2 SVGAGI. For the CDR3, the DNA is TGTGCCAGCAGTCCGGGACTAGGGGTTCAGCCCCAGCATTTT. This encodes CASSPGLGVQPQHF.

In this sample, this clone turned up a few times. The V call is TRBV19, the J call TRBJ1-5; tentative D call: TRBD1 (5 bases). The V gene lost 2 bases and the J gene lost 4 bases, with 9 bases spanning the gap. Germline V CDR1 and CDR2: LNHDA, SQIVND (reference sequence). CDR3 length: 14 residues. The CDR3 spells CASSIIGGNQPQHF. The CDR3 bases are TGTGCCAGTAGTATAATCGGGGGAAATCAGCCCCAGCATTTT. The full variable domain, with the rest looked up from reference TRBV19 and TRBJ1-5, is DGGITQSPKYLFRKEGQNVTLSCEQNLNHDAMYWYRQDPGQGLRLIYYSQIVNDFQKGDIAEGYSVSREKKESFPLTVTSAQKNPTAFYLCASSIIGGNQPQHFGDGTRLSIL.

V usage is TRBV25-1 and J usage is TRBJ2-1; D unclear. Trimming removed 2 bases from V and 5 bases from J, with 7 bases in between. CDR1 is MGHDK, CDR2 SYGVNS, per germline. The CDR3 has 13 residues. CDR3 DNA sequence: TGTGCCAGCAGTGAAGTCAGGAACAATGAGCAGTTCTTC. Its protein product is CASSEVRNNEQFF.

The V call is TRBV2, the J call TRBJ1-4; D perhaps matches TRBD1 (5 bases). Trimming cost V 4 bases and J 3 bases, with 12 bases left between them. Per the germline V gene, CDR1 is SNHLY and CDR2 is FYNNEI. This CDR3 comprises 15 residues. The CDR3 nucleotides read TGTGCCAGCAGTGGGCAGGGAGGCGCTAATGAAAAACTGTTTTTT. Protein: CASSGQGGANEKLFF.

The CDR3 nucleotides read TGTGCCAGCAGTTTAGGGACAGACTCCTACGAGCAGTACTTC. Protein: CASSLGTDSYEQYF. The J gene is TRBJ2-7, the V gene TRBV6-1; 7 positions match TRBD1. This CDR3 region has 14 residues. V dropped 5 bases and J dropped 0; count of bases not matched to a gene: 4. Per the germline V gene, CDR1 is MNHNS and CDR2 is SASEGT.

CDR3 protein: CASSKGQGPIIYEQYF. Written as DNA, the CDR3 is TGTGCCAGCAGCAAGGGACAGGGACCTATTATCTACGAGCAGTACTTC. The V and J genes are TRBV7-9 and TRBJ2-7; 9 positions agree with TRBD1. CDR1 and CDR2 from the germline V gene are SEHNR and FQNEAQ (reference sequence). CDR3 length equals 16 residues. J was trimmed by 3 bases and V by 5 bases; bases with no gene match: 11.

The chain carries TRBV30 and TRBJ1-3, with a weak D call TRBD1 (6 bases). V dropped 2 bases and J dropped 4 bases, with 21 bases sitting between them. Germline CDR1 is GTSNPN and CDR2 is SVGIG (reference sequence). The CDR3 length is 17 residues. The CDR3, as DNA: TGTGCCTGGAGTACCCGGAAGACACAGGGTACAGGAAACACCATATATTTT. Its translation is CAWSTRKTQGTGNTIYF.

This sequence joins TRBV30 and TRBJ2-3; 7 nucleotides align to TRBD1. CDR1 is GTSNPN and CDR2 is SVGIG in the germline V gene (reference sequence). The J segment lost 1 base and the V segment lost 2 bases, leaving 9 bases of the junction unmatched. The CDR3 runs 16 residues. DNA for the CDR3: TGTGCCTGGAGTTCGCTCAGGGGGTGGGGCACAGATACGCAGTATTTT. Its translation: CAWSSLRGWGTDTQYF.

The V gene is TRBV30, the J gene TRBJ2-5, with 13 bases identical to TRBD2. V gave up 1 base and J gave up 2 bases; unmatched junction bases: 7. Germline loops: CDR1 GTSNPN, CDR2 SVGIG (reference sequence). CDR3 length: 17 residues. The CDR3 bases are TGTGCCTGGAGTGGACGGCTGGGACTAGCGGGGCAAGAGACCCAGTACTTC. Its protein is CAWSGRLGLAGQETQYF.

The CDR3 is CASSWASGSPQETQYF. Written as DNA, the CDR3 is TGTGCCAGTAGTTGGGCCAGCGGGAGTCCCCAAGAGACCCAGTACTTC. The chain uses TRBV19 and TRBJ2-5; 8 bases line up with TRBD2. This CDR3 has 16 residues. Germline-derived CDR1 and CDR2 are LNHDA and SQIVND (reference sequence). With 5 bases clipped from V and 1 base from J, the junction kept 9 bases outside the gene matches.

The V and J genes are TRBV6-1 and TRBJ1-4; 10 bases are a match to TRBD1. The CDR3 is 14 amino acids. The V segment lost 6 bases and the J segment 10 bases; nucleotides outside the gene matches: 8. CDR1 and CDR2 from the germline V gene are MNHNS and SASEGT. The CDR3 nucleotides read TGTGCCAGCAGGGACCGGGACAGGGGTGGAAAACTGTTTTTT. Amino acid sequence: CASRDRDRGGKLFF.

The chain is built from TRBV23-1 and TRBJ1-3; possible D gene TRBD1, 6 bases. TRBV23-1 is identified as an open reading frame with a role that is uncertain. The CDR3 is 18 amino acids. Between the trimmed V and J ends, which lost 4 bases and 1 base, there was a span of 20 bases. The CDR3 here is CASSRFSPGTPSGNTIYF. The CDR3 DNA is TGCGCCAGCAGTCGATTCTCCCCCGGGACACCTTCTGGAAACACCATATATTTT.

V gene TRBV7-3 combines with J gene TRBJ2-3, with TRBD1 identical over 8 bases. The CDR3 contains 15 residues. Unmatched junction bases numbered 5, after V lost 5 bases and J lost 1 base. Germline V gene sequence: CDR1 SGHTA, CDR2 FQGTGA. Here the CDR3 DNA reads TGTGCCAGCAGCCCAGGGACAGGCCGCACAGATACGCAGTATTTT. It translates to CASSPGTGRTDTQYF.

V usage is TRBV21-1 and J usage is TRBJ2-7; the D call of TRBD2 is as the table states it, not checked on the DNA. TRBV21-1 is a listed pseudogene. This CDR3 comprises 16 residues. CDR3 DNA sequence: TGTGCCAGCAGCAAAGAGAGGCCAGCGGGAGTCGAAGAGCAGTACTTC. Translating it yields CASSKERPAGVEEQYF.

J is TRBJ1-1 and V is TRBV7-6; TRBD1 is a possible D gene (6 bases). There are 16 residues in the CDR3. Deletions cut 2 bases from V and 1 base from J, with 14 bases between. In germline, CDR1 is SGHVS, CDR2 FNYEAQ. DNA for the CDR3: TGTGCCAGCAGCTTAAACCCGGACAGTTCGAACACTGAAGCTTTCTTT. Protein sequence: CASSLNPDSSNTEAFF.

This clone has more than one count but fewer than ten. The chain couples TRBV2 to TRBJ2-1, with D possibly matching TRBD1 (6 bases). CDR3 size: 13 residues. The germline V gene encodes CDR1 SNHLY and CDR2 FYNNEI. Trimming shortened V by 6 bases and J by 4 bases, and 10 bases separated the two germline ends. This CDR3 is CASSPDRYNEQFF. In DNA, the CDR3 is TGTGCCAGCAGCCCTGACAGGTACAATGAGCAGTTCTTC.

This clone was seen a few times. V usage is TRBV5-6 and J usage is TRBJ1-5, with D perhaps matching TRBD1 (5 bases). Per germline, CDR1 SGHDT and CDR2 YYEEEE. V was clipped by 3 bases and J by 0 bases, with 16 bases between them. This CDR3 is built from 17 residues. The CDR3 region is CASSSGVGSYSNQPQHF. CDR3 coding DNA: TGTGCCAGCAGCTCGGGGGTAGGCAGTTATAGCAATCAGCCCCAGCATTTT.

The gene calls are TRBV7-9 and TRBJ2-7; TRBD2 matches 10 bases. In germline, CDR1 is SEHNR, CDR2 FQNEAQ (reference sequence). With V trimmed by 3 bases and J by 3 bases, 8 bases remained unmatched. The CDR3 length is 16 residues. CDR3 coding DNA: TGTGCCAGCAGCTTCATAGCTAGCGGGAGTAGCTACGAGCAGTACTTC. The encoded protein is CASSFIASGSSYEQYF.

This clone was counted a few times. The chain carries TRBV28 and TRBJ1-5; no clear D gene. Trimming removed 5 bases at V and 5 bases at J, with 13 bases between. Germline V lookup: CDR1 MDHEN, CDR2 SYDVKM. This CDR3 has 14 residues. The CDR3 nucleotides read TGTGCCAGCAGTCACGCTAGAATCGATCAGCCCCAGCATTTT. This sequence encodes CASSHARIDQPQHF.

The CDR3 DNA is TGTGCCAGCAATCGACTAGCGGGCGCCGCAGATACGCAGTATTTT. Its translation is CASNRLAGAADTQYF. The chain has TRBV9 and TRBJ2-3, with 10 positions matching TRBD2. Trimming cost V 6 bases and J 4 bases; bases outside gene matches: 8. Germline values: CDR1 SGDLS, CDR2 YYNGEE. The CDR3 sequence is 15 residues long. Drawing the rest from reference TRBV9 and TRBJ2-3, the complete variable domain is DSGVTQTPKHLITATGQRVTLRCSPRSGDLSVYWYQQSLDQGLQFLIQYYNGEERAKGNILERFSAQQFPDLHSELNLSSLELGDSALYFCASNRLAGAADTQYFGPGTRLTVL.

The chain recombines TRBV30 with TRBJ2-1; TRBD2 aligns across 7 bases. The junction had 14 bases not matched to a gene; V was cut back by 4 bases and J by 8 bases. The CDR3 runs to 15 residues. Germline V gene lookup returns CDR1 GTSNPN and CDR2 SVGIG (reference sequence). CDR3 residues: CAWKYYGGRWDEQFF. CDR3 sequence (DNA): TGTGCCTGGAAGTACTATGGCGGGAGATGGGATGAGCAGTTCTTC.

This clone was counted once. The J gene is TRBJ2-5, the V gene TRBV15; 10 bases map to TRBD2. J gave up 6 bases and V 4 bases, and 11 bases lay outside the gene matches. In germline, CDR1 is LNHNV, CDR2 YYDKDF (reference sequence). There are 16 residues in the CDR3. The CDR3 spells CATSTIASGRVKTQYF. The CDR3 coding sequence is TGTGCCACCAGCACCATCGCTAGCGGGAGAGTAAAGACCCAGTACTTC. Looking up the rest from reference TRBV15 and TRBJ2-5 gives the full variable domain: DAMVIQNPRYQVTQFGKPVTLSCSQTLNHNVMYWYQQKSSQAPKLLFHYYDKDFNNEADTPDNFQSRRPNTSFCFLDIRSPGLGDTAMYLCATSTIASGRVKTQYFGPGTRLLVL.

The chain combines TRBV30 with TRBJ2-1, with TRBD2 as a possible D gene (5 bases). Looked up from germline, CDR1 is GTSNPN and CDR2 is SVGIG (reference sequence). V shed 5 bases and J shed 0 bases, with 14 bases lying between them. This CDR3 contains 15 residues. The CDR3 sequence: CAWGRDFHSYNEQFF. The CDR3 nucleotides read TGTGCCTGGGGCCGGGATTTTCACTCCTACAATGAGCAGTTCTTC.